This is a list of T cell receptor beta chains from one sample in a study of blood T cell repertoires in COVID-19. Method: immunoSEQ multiplex PCR; TCRdb's copy keeps in-frame clones and lacks some. The table has more than 150,000 clones, more than 75% seen once; the top ten hold roughly 0.9%. Material: peripheral blood. Source of these receptors: a woman between 18 and 30 years old who had recovered from COVID-19. CDR3s include the opening cysteine and the closing phenylalanine or tryptophan. D genes are given only for firm matches. Size is omitted from some rows. Given values are once, few, many or a class for expanded clones.

v_gene,j_gene,d_gene,abundance,CDR3aa,CDR3nt
TRBV9,TRBJ2-1,TRBD2,-,CASSGRVIAGIYNEQFF,TGTGCCAGCAGTGGTCGGGTTATAGCGGGAATTTACAATGAGCAGTTCTTC
TRBV2,TRBJ1-2,-,-,CASSEMSNYGYTF,TGTGCCAGCAGTGAAATGAGTAACTATGGCTACACCTTC
TRBV6-6,TRBJ2-5,TRBD2,-,CASSLGGKETQYF,TGTGCCAGCAGCTTGGGGGGGAAAGAGACCCAGTACTTC
TRBV4-3,TRBJ2-5,TRBD2,-,CASSPRTSYETQYF,TGCGCCAGCAGCCCAAGGACTAGCTATGAGACCCAGTACTTC
TRBV6-2/TRBV6-3,TRBJ1-2,TRBD1,-,CASSWDSTGNYGYTF,TGTGCCAGCAGTTGGGACTCGACAGGGAACTATGGCTACACCTTC
TRBV2,TRBJ2-1,TRBD2,once,CASRASGGGYNEQFF,TGTGCCAGCCGGGCCAGCGGGGGGGGATACAATGAGCAGTTCTTC
TRBV28,TRBJ2-1,-,once,CASRQHPMRAGSYNEQFF,TGTGCCAGCAGACAACATCCCATGCGGGCAGGATCCTACAATGAGCAGTTCTTC
TRBV6-5,TRBJ1-6,-,-,CASSYSASSPLHF,TGTGCCAGCAGTTACTCGGCATCTTCACCCCTCCACTTT
TRBV18,TRBJ1-6,-,-,CASSEGDSPLHF,TGTGCCAGCTCAGAGGGGGATTCACCCCTCCACTTT
TRBV24-1,TRBJ1-2,TRBD1,-,CATSDAGTADYGYTF,TGTGCCACCAGTGATGCGGGGACAGCAGACTATGGCTACACCTTC
TRBV13,TRBJ1-2,-,-,CASSGPRIGPGTHGGYTF,TGTGCCAGCAGCGGACCACGAATAGGACCCGGGACACACGGTGGCTACACCTTC
TRBV3-1/TRBV3-2,TRBJ1-1,-,-,CASSQARNTEAFF,TGTGCCAGCAGCCAGGCCAGGAACACTGAAGCTTTCTTT
TRBV15,TRBJ2-2,-,-,CATSRAGATNTGELFF,TGTGCCACCAGCAGAGCAGGCGCTACGAACACCGGGGAGCTGTTTTTT
TRBV29-1,TRBJ2-5,TRBD2,-,CSGSGGPGETQYF,TGCAGCGGATCGGGGGGGCCGGGCGAGACCCAGTACTTC
TRBV4-1,TRBJ1-1,-,few,CASSPSYMNTEAFF,TGCGCCAGCAGCCCGAGTTATATGAACACTGAAGCTTTCTTT
TRBV3-1/TRBV3-2,TRBJ1-4,TRBD1,-,CASGNRGPSEKLFF,TGTGCCAGCGGCAACAGGGGGCCCTCTGAAAAACTGTTTTTT
TRBV5-4,TRBJ2-2,-,-,CASSFGGQLNTGELFF,TGTGCCAGCAGCTTCGGGGGACAGCTGAACACCGGGGAGCTGTTTTTT
TRBV5-4,TRBJ2-3,-,many,CASTTGVDRKEDTQYF,TGTGCCAGCACCACCGGGGTAGATAGAAAGGAAGATACGCAGTATTTT
TRBV9,TRBJ2-1,-,-,CASSVEEEGEQFF,TGTGCCAGCAGCGTGGAGGAGGAGGGTGAGCAGTTCTTC
TRBV9,TRBJ1-4,-,-,CASSVGGGFNEKLFF,TGTGCCAGCAGCGTAGGGGGAGGGTTTAATGAAAAACTGTTTTTT
TRBV4-1,TRBJ1-2,TRBD1,once,CASSQDFGQGVFYGYTF,TGCGCCAGCAGCCAAGATTTCGGACAGGGGGTTTTCTATGGCTACACCTTC
TRBV7-3,TRBJ2-3,-,-,CASSPGSGVPDTQYF,TGTGCCAGCAGCCCGGGATCGGGGGTCCCAGATACGCAGTATTTT
TRBV30,TRBJ2-2,-,-,CAWILGGGLTGELFF,TGTGCCTGGATCTTAGGTGGAGGCCTGACCGGGGAGCTGTTTTTT
TRBV4-1,TRBJ2-2,-,-,CASSYSRGTGELFF,TGCGCCAGCAGCTACAGTAGGGGGACCGGGGAGCTGTTTTTT
TRBV7-2,TRBJ2-3,TRBD1,once,CASSSDRGKNTQYF,TGTGCCAGCAGCTCGGACAGGGGAAAGAATACGCAGTATTTT
TRBV5-4,TRBJ2-2,-,-,CASSLELEGGELFF,TGTGCCAGCAGCTTGGAGTTGGAGGGCGGGGAGCTGTTTTTT
TRBV5-1,TRBJ2-3,-,-,CASSLGPGFDTQYF,TGCGCCAGCAGCTTGGGCCCAGGATTCGATACGCAGTATTTT
TRBV6-5,TRBJ1-4,TRBD1,-,CASSRTGDGNEKLFF,TGTGCCAGCAGTCGGACAGGGGACGGGAATGAAAAACTGTTTTTT
TRBV12-3/TRBV12-4,TRBJ2-7,-,-,CASSRQALGEQYF,TGTGCCAGCAGTCGACAGGCTTTAGGCGAGCAGTACTTC
TRBV6-2/TRBV6-3,TRBJ1-5,-,-,CASSYSSTNQPQHF,TGTGCCAGCAGTTACTCGAGCACTAATCAGCCCCAGCATTTT
TRBV2,TRBJ1-1,-,-,CARAGARNTEAFF,TGTGCCAGGGCAGGGGCTCGGAACACTGAAGCTTTCTTT
TRBV25-1,TRBJ1-2,TRBD1,-,CASSESGTGYGYTF,TGTGCCAGCAGTGAAAGCGGGACAGGGTATGGCTACACCTTC
TRBV6-5,TRBJ2-7,-,-,CASSYSTAAYEQYF,TGTGCCAGCAGTTACTCGACAGCTGCCTACGAGCAGTACTTC
TRBV7-2,TRBJ1-6,-,-,CASSLEGVLNSPLHF,TGTGCCAGCAGCTTAGAAGGGGTCCTCAATTCACCCCTCCACTTT
TRBV7-6,TRBJ1-6,-,-,CASSGTGGNNSPLHF,TGTGCCAGCAGCGGTACAGGTGGGAATAATTCACCCCTCCACTTT
TRBV3-1/TRBV3-2,TRBJ1-1,-,-,CASSQARTEAFF,TGTGCCAGCAGCCAAGCACGGACTGAAGCTTTCTTT
TRBV7-2,TRBJ2-2,TRBD1,few,CASSLGGQGNGELFF,TGTGCCAGCAGCTTAGGGGGACAGGGGAACGGGGAGCTGTTTTTT
TRBV5-1,TRBJ2-3,TRBD2,-,CASSLEPLAGGGGTDTQYF,TGCGCCAGCAGCTTGGAACCACTAGCGGGGGGCGGGGGCACAGATACGCAGTATTTT
TRBV7-9,TRBJ1-6,TRBD1,-,CASSQTTGINSPLHF,TGTGCCAGCAGCCAAACGACAGGGATTAATTCACCCCTCCACTTT
TRBV6-5,TRBJ1-1,-,-,CASFEGKLLNTEAFF,TGTGCCAGCTTCGAGGGAAAACTGCTGAACACTGAAGCTTTCTTT
TRBV19,TRBJ1-6,TRBD1,-,CASSLRQGGDSPLHF,TGTGCCAGTAGTCTACGACAGGGAGGTGATTCACCCCTCCACTTT
TRBV7-9,TRBJ2-1,TRBD2,once,CASSLNWLAGGLESNEQFF,TGTGCCAGCAGCTTAAATTGGCTAGCGGGGGGTCTTGAGAGCAATGAGCAGTTCTTC